This T cell receptor beta chain was recovered during a study of blood T cell repertoires in COVID-19. The V segment lost 5 bases and the J segment 3 bases; nucleotides outside the gene matches: 6. CDR1 MNHEY and CDR2 SVGAGI come from the germline V gene. The CDR3 sequence is 14 residues long. Clones were read by immunoSEQ multiplex PCR, and TCRdb kept only the in-frame ones, dropping some. The data hold around 100,000 clones, with under 95% observed a single time. The sequencing input was peripheral blood. The sequence was collected from a human donor with active COVID-19. The donor label of this sample is uncertain. The chain is built from TRBV6-5 and TRBJ2-7, with 8 bases lining up with TRBD2. Here the CDR3 DNA reads TGTGCCAGCAGTCATAGCGGGGCGGTCTACGAGCAGTACTTC. It translates to CASSHSGAVYEQYF.